These 19 T cell receptor beta chains originate from one sample sequenced in a study of identical twins. TCRdb processed the 5' RACE reads anew with MiXCR; each CDR3 protein has one entry. The table has around 1.7 million distinct CDR3 sequences, less than 35% seen once. The sample comprised cord blood. These receptors were obtained from a newborn girl in good health.

The chain has TRBV27 and TRBJ2-7; 8 bases agree with TRBD1. The CDR3 contains 15 residues. Germline V CDR1 and CDR2: MNHEY, SMNVEV (reference sequence). Trimming cost V 2 bases and J 2 bases; bases outside gene matches: 5. CDR3 in amino acids: CASSLVLQGAYEQYF. CDR3 nucleotides: TGTGCCAGCAGTTTAGTGCTACAGGGGGCCTACGAGCAGTACTTC.

In this sample, this clonotype turned up a few times. The chain employs TRBV20-1 and TRBJ1-4; D perhaps matches TRBD1 (6 bases). The germline gives CDR1 DFQATT, CDR2 SNEGSKA (reference sequence). The CDR3 length is 13 residues. V shed 0 bases and J shed 8 bases, with 10 bases lying between them. The CDR3 reads CSAREWTVEKLFF. CDR3 bases: TGCAGTGCTAGAGAGTGGACAGTAGAAAAACTGTTTTTT.

V gene TRBV5-6 combines with J gene TRBJ1-4; 10 bases match TRBD1. Germline CDR1 SGHDT, CDR2 YYEEEE. The CDR3 length is 15 residues. V lost 4 bases to trimming and J lost 8 bases; unmatched junction nucleotides: 8. CDR3 sequence reads: CASSGTGTGVEKLFF. Here the CDR3 DNA reads TGTGCCAGCAGCGGAACCGGGACAGGGGTGGAAAAACTGTTTTTT.

This clonotype was counted many times. The chain links TRBV4-2 to TRBJ2-5; possibly TRBD2 for D (5 bases). Germline V gene lookup returns CDR1 LGHNA and CDR2 YNFKEQ. Trimming removed 0 bases at V and 6 bases at J, with 8 bases between. CDR3 size: 13 residues. CDR3 sequence: CASSQDYGKTQYF. The CDR3 DNA reads as TGTGCCAGCAGCCAAGATTACGGGAAGACCCAGTACTTC.

The CDR3 DNA sequence: TGTGCCAGCATTCCGGTGGACACCAGAACCGGGGAGCTGTTTTTT. The encoded protein is CASIPVDTRTGELFF. The chain employs TRBV2 and TRBJ2-2, with D perhaps matching TRBD1 (5 bases). Trimming cost V 7 bases and J 5 bases, with 17 bases left between them. The germline V gene has CDR1 SNHLY and CDR2 FYNNEI. The CDR3 has 15 amino acids.

The chain joins TRBV20-1 to TRBJ1-6; D is undetermined. CDR3 length equals 13 residues. Per the germline V gene, CDR1 is DFQATT and CDR2 is SNEGSKA (reference sequence). Trimming removed 3 bases from V and 8 bases from J, with 11 bases in between. The CDR3 sequence: CSASRQTDSPLHF. The CDR3 nucleotides read TGCAGTGCTAGTCGGCAAACGGATTCACCCCTCCACTTT.

The chain links TRBV6-6 to TRBJ2-5; D perhaps matches TRBD2 (5 bases). Per the germline V gene, CDR1 is MNHNY and CDR2 is SVGAGI (reference sequence). The ends were cut back, 6 bases at V and 8 bases at J, with 16 bases in the middle. The CDR3 spans 13 residues. The CDR3 spells CASSPPEGLTQYF. CDR3 in DNA: TGTGCCAGCAGCCCCCCAGAGGGTCTTACCCAGTACTTC.

This clonotype was counted only a few times. The V call is TRBV5-1, the J call TRBJ1-4; D unclear. The CDR3 totals 16 residues. V was clipped by 0 bases and J by 0 bases, with 9 bases between them. Per the germline V gene, CDR1 is SGHRS and CDR2 is YFSETQ. The CDR3 region has the DNA TGCGCCAGCAGCTTGGCGATAAGGGCAACTAATGAAAAACTGTTTTTT. It encodes CASSLAIRATNEKLFF.

The rearrangement uses TRBV10-3 and TRBJ1-2; 10 bases agree with TRBD1. The CDR3 contains 15 residues. Trimming took 6 bases from V and 8 from J; bases not matched to a gene: 12. Germline CDR1 ENHRY, CDR2 SYGVKD. The chain's CDR3 is CAISALTGGVGGYTF. CDR3 bases: TGTGCCATCAGCGCGCTGACAGGGGGCGTAGGAGGCTACACCTTC.

V usage is TRBV4-1 and J usage is TRBJ2-1; D uncertain. The DNA end is a closer match to TRBJ2-7, so the J assignment may be wrong. The V gene's germline CDR1 is MGHRA and CDR2 YSYEKL. The CDR3 covers 15 residues. The CDR3 sequence is CASSHQWRPYNEQYF. The CDR3 DNA reads as TGCGCCAGCAGCCATCAGTGGCGCCCCTACAATGAGCAGTACTTC.

This clonotype was detected only a few times. The chain uses TRBV7-2 and TRBJ1-2; 12 nucleotides agree with TRBD1. The J segment lost 6 bases and the V segment lost 5 bases, leaving 7 bases of the junction unmatched. Germline loops: CDR1 SGHTA, CDR2 FQGNSA. CDR3 length equals 15 residues. This CDR3 is CASSHGDRGHHGYTF. The CDR3 DNA reads TGTGCCAGCAGCCACGGGGACAGGGGGCATCATGGCTACACCTTC.

The rearrangement links TRBV29-1 to TRBJ1-1, with a tentative D call TRBD1 (5 bases). Germline CDR1 SQVTM, CDR2 ANQGSEA. V was clipped by 4 bases and J by 2 bases, with 11 bases between them. This CDR3 has 13 residues. CDR3 loop: CSVAQQANTEAFF. DNA of the CDR3: TGCAGCGTTGCCCAACAGGCCAACACTGAAGCTTTCTTT.

The chain recombines TRBV7-6 with TRBJ2-3, with 11 nucleotides matching TRBD2. Germline V gene data show CDR1 as SGHVS and CDR2 as FNYEAQ. The CDR3 has 18 residues. The V segment lost 1 base and the J segment 2 bases; nucleotides outside the gene matches: 8. The CDR3 loop reads CASSLELAGVLYTDTQYF. In DNA, the CDR3 is TGTGCCAGCAGCTTAGAACTAGCGGGAGTCCTTTACACAGATACGCAGTATTTT.

This clonotype was observed a few times. V is TRBV20-1 and J is TRBJ2-7; TRBD2 agrees at 15 bases. This CDR3 region has 16 residues. CDR1 and CDR2 from the germline V gene are DFQATT and SNEGSKA (reference sequence). The J segment lost 6 bases and the V segment lost 5 bases, leaving 11 bases of the junction unmatched. The CDR3 is CSARGLAGGPYPEQYF. The CDR3 coding sequence is TGCAGTGCTCGAGGACTAGCGGGAGGGCCTTACCCCGAGCAGTACTTC.

J is TRBJ1-1 and V is TRBV3-1, with 11 bases lining up with TRBD1. V was pared by 4 bases and J by 4 bases, with 8 bases of the junction left unmatched. The CDR3 extends over 16 amino acids. Germline V lookup: CDR1 LGHDT, CDR2 YNNKEL (reference sequence). The CDR3 spells CASSPGQGALGTEAFF. The CDR3 DNA is TGTGCCAGCAGCCCTGGACAGGGGGCGCTGGGCACTGAAGCTTTCTTT.

The genes are TRBV5-1 and TRBJ2-3; 8 bases line up with TRBD2. This CDR3 contains 16 residues. V trimming: 4 bases; J trimming: 4 bases; junction bases outside the gene matches: 11. Germline lookup yields CDR1 SGHRS and CDR2 YFSETQ. CDR3 residues: CASSPWRGVTADTQYF. The CDR3 DNA reads as TGCGCCAGCAGCCCCTGGCGGGGGGTCACGGCAGATACGCAGTATTTT.

V and J are TRBV10-3 and TRBJ2-2; no definite D call. The germline CDR1 and CDR2 sequences are ENHRY and SYGVKD. V lost 3 bases to trimming and J lost 0 bases, with 17 bases between them. This CDR3 has 18 residues. CDR3 region: CAISESAVKGPNTGELFF. The CDR3 DNA sequence: TGTGCCATCAGTGAAAGCGCGGTGAAAGGGCCGAACACCGGGGAGCTGTTTTTT.

A note on this clonotype: One junction end disagrees with the germline gene, perhaps due to a read error. The chain joins TRBV19 to TRBJ2-5; 7 bases agree with TRBD1. Germline CDR1 and CDR2: LNHDA and SQIVND (reference sequence). The CDR3 extends over 12 amino acids. The CDR3 reads CASSPPGQTQYF. Here the CDR3 DNA reads TGTGCCAGTAGTCCCCCGGGACAGACGCAGTACTTC.

There are a few counts of this clonotype. The rearrangement links TRBV21-1 to TRBJ2-1; the D call of TRBD2 is as the table states it, not checked on the DNA. TRBV21-1 is deemed a pseudogene. The CDR3 covers 15 residues. The CDR3 reads CASSKIWTSNNEQFF. DNA for the CDR3: TGTGCCAGCAGCAAAATTTGGACTAGTAACAATGAGCAGTTCTTC.